One sample yielded the 3 T cell receptor beta chains listed below, sequenced in a study of T-cell reconstitution after alpha-beta-depleted transplantation in children. For TCRbeta, the library was prepared with unique molecular identifiers. TCRdb itself ran the PCR reads through MiXCR, one entry per CDR3 protein. The sample includes more than 150,000 distinct CDR3 sequences, 6.5% to 7.5% of them seen just once. Sequencing was performed on PBMCs from the stem cell graft donor, taken from the stem cell graft. These receptors all stem from a human donor who donated a stem cell graft to a child with Wiskott-Aldrich syndrome.

This rearrangement joins TRBV5-6 to TRBJ1-1; D remains unclear. This CDR3 spans 14 amino acids. Germline V CDR1 and CDR2: SGHDT, YYEEEE. V lost 0 bases and J lost 4, with 10 bases in between. DNA of the CDR3: TGTGCCAGCAGCTTGGCGCGGTTCCCCACTGAAGCTTTCTTT. Protein sequence: CASSLARFPTEAFF.

In this sample, this clonotype turned up a few times. The V call is TRBV2, the J call TRBJ2-6; no firm D call. The CDR3 has 12 amino acids. CDR1 SNHLY and CDR2 FYNNEI come from the germline V gene. V was trimmed by 7 bases and J by 1 base, leaving 2 bases between them. As DNA, the CDR3 is TGTGCCAGCATGTCTGGGGCCAACGTCCTGACTTTC. Translating it yields CASMSGANVLTF.

This clonotype was seen ten or more times. The V gene is TRBV3-1, the J gene TRBJ2-7, with D uncertain. CDR3 length: 15 residues. The V end was cut by 0 bases, the J end by 5 bases, with 14 bases between. Germline CDR1 is LGHDT and CDR2 is YNNKEL (reference sequence). The CDR3 bases are TGTGCCAGCAGCCAAGAGGGCGGTAGAACCCACGAGCAGTACTTC. Its translation: CASSQEGGRTHEQYF.